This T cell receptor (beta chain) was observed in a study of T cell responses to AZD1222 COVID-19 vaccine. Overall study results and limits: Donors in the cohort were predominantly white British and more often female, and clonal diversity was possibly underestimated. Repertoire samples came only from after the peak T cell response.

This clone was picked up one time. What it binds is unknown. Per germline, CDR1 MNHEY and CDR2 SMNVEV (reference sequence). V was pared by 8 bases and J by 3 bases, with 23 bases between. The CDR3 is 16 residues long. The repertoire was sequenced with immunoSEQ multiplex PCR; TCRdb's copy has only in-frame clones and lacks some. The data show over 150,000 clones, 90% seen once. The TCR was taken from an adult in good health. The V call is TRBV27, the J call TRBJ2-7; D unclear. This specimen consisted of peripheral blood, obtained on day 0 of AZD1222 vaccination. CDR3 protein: CASSFLGVGSNYEQYF. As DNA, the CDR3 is TGTGCCAGCTCCTTTCTCGGCGTGGGTAGCAACTACGAGCAGTACTTC.